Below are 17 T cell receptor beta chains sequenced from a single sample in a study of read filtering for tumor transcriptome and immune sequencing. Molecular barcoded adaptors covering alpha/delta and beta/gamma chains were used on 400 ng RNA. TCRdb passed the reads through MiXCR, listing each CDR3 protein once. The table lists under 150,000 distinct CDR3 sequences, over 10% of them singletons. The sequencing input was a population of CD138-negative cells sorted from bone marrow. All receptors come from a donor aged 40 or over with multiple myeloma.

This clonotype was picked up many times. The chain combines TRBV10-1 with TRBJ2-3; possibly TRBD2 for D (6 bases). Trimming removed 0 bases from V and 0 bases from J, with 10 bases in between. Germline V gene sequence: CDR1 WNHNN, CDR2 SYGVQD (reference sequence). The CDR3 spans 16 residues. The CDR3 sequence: CASSESVGTSTDTQYF. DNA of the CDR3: TGCGCCAGCAGTGAGTCCGTGGGGACTAGCACAGATACGCAGTATTTT.

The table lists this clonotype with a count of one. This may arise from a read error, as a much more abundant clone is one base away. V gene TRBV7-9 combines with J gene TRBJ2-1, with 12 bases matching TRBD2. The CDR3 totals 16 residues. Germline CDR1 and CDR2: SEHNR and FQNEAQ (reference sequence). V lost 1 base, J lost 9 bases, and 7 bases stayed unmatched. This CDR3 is CASSLGKLAGGGEQFF. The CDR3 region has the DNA TGTGCCAGCAGCTTAGGCAAACTAGCGGGAGGAGGTGAGCAGTTCTTC.

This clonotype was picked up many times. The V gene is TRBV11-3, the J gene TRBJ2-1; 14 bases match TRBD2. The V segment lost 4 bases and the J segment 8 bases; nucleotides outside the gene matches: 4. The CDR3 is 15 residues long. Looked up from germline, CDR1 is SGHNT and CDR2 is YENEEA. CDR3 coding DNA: TGTGCCAGCAGCTCGACTAGCGGGAGGGTCGATGAGCAGTTCTTC. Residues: CASSSTSGRVDEQFF.

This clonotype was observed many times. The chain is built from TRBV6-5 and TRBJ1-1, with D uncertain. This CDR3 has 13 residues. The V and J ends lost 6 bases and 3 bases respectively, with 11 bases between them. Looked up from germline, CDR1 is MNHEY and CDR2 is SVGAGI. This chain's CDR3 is CASRLWGDTEAFF. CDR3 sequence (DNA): TGTGCCAGCAGGCTGTGGGGAGACACTGAAGCTTTCTTT.

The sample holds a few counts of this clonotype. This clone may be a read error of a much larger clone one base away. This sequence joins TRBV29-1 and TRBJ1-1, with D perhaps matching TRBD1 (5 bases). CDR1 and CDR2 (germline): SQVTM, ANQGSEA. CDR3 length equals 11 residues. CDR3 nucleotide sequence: TGCAGCGTCCGGGGACCCCCTGAAGCTTCCTTT. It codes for CSVRGPPEASF.

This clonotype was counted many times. CDR3 in amino acids: CATSDLSAADETQYF. The DNA for the CDR3 is TGTGCCACCAGTGATCTATCCGCGGCGGATGAGACCCAGTACTTC. The chain links TRBV24-1 to TRBJ2-5; no firm D call. Germline values: CDR1 KGHDR, CDR2 SFDVKD. The CDR3 extends over 15 amino acids. V was cut by 3 bases and J by 5 bases, with 15 bases left in between.

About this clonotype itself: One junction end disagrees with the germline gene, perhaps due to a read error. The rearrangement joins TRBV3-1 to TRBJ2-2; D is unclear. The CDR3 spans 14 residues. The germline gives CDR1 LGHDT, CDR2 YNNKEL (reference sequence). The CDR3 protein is CASNQVPGAGELFF. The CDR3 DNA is TGTGCCAGCAACCAAGTTCCAGGTGCCGGGGAGCTGTTTTTT. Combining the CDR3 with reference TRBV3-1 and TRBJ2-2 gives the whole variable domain DTAVSQTPKYLVTQMGNDKSIKCEQNLGHDTMYWYKQDSKKFLKIMFSYNNKELIINETVPNRFSPKSPDKAHLNLHINSLELGDSAVYFCASNQVPGAGELFFGEGSRLTVL.

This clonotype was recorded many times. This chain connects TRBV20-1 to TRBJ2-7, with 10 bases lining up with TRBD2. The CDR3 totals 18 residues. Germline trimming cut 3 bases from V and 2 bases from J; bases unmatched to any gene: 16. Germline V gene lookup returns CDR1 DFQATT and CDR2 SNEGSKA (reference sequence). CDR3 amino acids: CSARGFGTSDFKAYEQYF. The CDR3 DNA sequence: TGCAGTGCTAGGGGCTTCGGGACTAGCGATTTTAAGGCCTACGAGCAGTACTTC.

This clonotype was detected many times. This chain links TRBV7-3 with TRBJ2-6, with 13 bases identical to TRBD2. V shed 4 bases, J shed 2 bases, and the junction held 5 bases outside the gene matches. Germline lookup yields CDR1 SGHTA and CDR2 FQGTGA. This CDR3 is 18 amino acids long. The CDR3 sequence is CASSSTSGRLPGANVLTF. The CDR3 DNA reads TGTGCCAGCAGCTCGACTAGCGGGAGGCTTCCTGGGGCCAACGTCCTGACTTTC.

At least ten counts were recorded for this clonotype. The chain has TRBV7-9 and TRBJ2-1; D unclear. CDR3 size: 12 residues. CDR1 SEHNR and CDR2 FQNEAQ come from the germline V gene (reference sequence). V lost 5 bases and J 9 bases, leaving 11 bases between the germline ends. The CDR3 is CASSKQDGEQFF. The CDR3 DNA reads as TGTGCCAGCAGCAAGCAGGATGGTGAGCAGTTCTTC.

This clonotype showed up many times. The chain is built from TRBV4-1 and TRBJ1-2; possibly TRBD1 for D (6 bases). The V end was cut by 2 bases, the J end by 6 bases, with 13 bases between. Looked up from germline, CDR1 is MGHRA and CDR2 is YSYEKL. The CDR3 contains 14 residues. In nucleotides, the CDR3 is TGCGCCAGCAGCCAAAGGGGGTCCAGCGATGGCTACACCTTC. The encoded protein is CASSQRGSSDGYTF.

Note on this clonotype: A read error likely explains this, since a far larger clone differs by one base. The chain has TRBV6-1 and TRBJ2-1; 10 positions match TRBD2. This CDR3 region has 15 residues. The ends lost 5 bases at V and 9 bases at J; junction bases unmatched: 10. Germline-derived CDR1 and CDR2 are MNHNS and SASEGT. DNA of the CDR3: TGTGCCAGCAGTTACTCGTCTAGCGGGAGTAGTGAGCAGTTCTTC. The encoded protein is CASSYSSSGSSEQFF.

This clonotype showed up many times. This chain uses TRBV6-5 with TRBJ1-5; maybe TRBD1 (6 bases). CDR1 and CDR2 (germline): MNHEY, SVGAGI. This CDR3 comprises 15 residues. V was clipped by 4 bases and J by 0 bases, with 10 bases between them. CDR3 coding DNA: TGTGCCAGCAGTTTGACAGGCTATAGCAATCAGCCCCAGCATTTT. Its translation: CASSLTGYSNQPQHF.

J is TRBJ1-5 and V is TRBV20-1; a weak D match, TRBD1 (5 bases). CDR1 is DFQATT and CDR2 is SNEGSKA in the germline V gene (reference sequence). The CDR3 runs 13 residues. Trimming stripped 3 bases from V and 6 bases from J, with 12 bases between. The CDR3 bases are TGCAGTGCTAGGGACCGACAGACTCAGCCCCAGCATTTT. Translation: CSARDRQTQPQHF.

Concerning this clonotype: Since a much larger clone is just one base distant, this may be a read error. This CDR3 reads CACSEALISNQPQHF. In DNA form, the CDR3 reads TGTGCCTGCAGTGAAGCGCTTATCAGCAATCAGCCCCAGCATTTT. V usage is TRBV2 and J usage is TRBJ1-5, with D uncertain. Germline V gene sequence: CDR1 SNHLY, CDR2 FYNNEI. The CDR3 loop spans 15 amino acids. The full variable domain, rest sourced from reference TRBV2 and TRBJ1-5, is EPEVTQTPSHQVTQMGQEVILRCVPISNHLYFYWYRQILGQKVEFLVSFYNNEISEKSEIFDDQFSVERPDGSNFTLKIRSTKLEDSAMYFCACSEALISNQPQHFGDGTRLSIL.

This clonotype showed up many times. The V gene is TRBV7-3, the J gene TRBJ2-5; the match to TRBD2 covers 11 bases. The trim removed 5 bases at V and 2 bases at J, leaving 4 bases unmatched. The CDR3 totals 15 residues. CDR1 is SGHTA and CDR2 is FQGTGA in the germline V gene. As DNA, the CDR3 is TGTGCCAGCAGCCTAGCGGGAGGAGGACAAGAGACCCAGTACTTC. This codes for CASSLAGGGQETQYF.

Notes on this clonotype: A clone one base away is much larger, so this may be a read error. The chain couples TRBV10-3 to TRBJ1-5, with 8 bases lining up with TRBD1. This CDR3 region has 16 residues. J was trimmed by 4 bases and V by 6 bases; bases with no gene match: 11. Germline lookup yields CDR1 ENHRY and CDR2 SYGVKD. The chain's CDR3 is CAISSDRVVGNQPQHF. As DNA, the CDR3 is TGTGCCATCAGCTCGGACAGGGTCGTGGGTAATCAGCCCCAGCATTTT.